The sequence of this T cell receptor (beta chain) was determined in a study of blood T cell repertoires in COVID-19 (dated by TCRdb to about 2020). About the investigation overall: Samples covering the acute and convalescent phases of COVID-19 were provided by collaborators in the United States, Italy and Spain. The prospective study material was composed of cDNA or gDNA derived from T cells, B-cell-depleted T cells, or PBMCs. Subjects who had been exposed to COVID-19, were actively infected with it, or had recovered from it provided the deeply sampled blood TCRbeta repertoires that made up the dataset. The repertoires were released in a freely available public database meant as a resource for research on the immune response to SARS-CoV-2. The samples were drawn from two sources: the first 160 participants of the ongoing ImmuneRACE study, and some 1,300 subjects contributed by 6 global collaborators. Nearly every sample came with metadata listing a de-identified subject ID, COVID-19 status, age in years and sex. Where HLA class I and class II types were available, the types were taken from metadata supplied by the sample provider, not from assay-based typing.

TCRbeta CDR3 regions were amplified from genomic DNA using the immunoSEQ Assay, a bias-controlled multiplex PCR. In the source study's methods: The number of nucleated cells in each sample was estimated from the amplification of reference gene primers within the assay. To quantify the absolute abundance of each unique TCRbeta CDR3 rearrangement, sequence reads were collapsed and filtered. Productive Simpson clonality was computed per sample as the square root of Simpson's diversity index over productive rearrangements. TCRdb holds this immuneACCESS table with in-frame rearrangements only. Some clones are missing; in checked studies, unresolved V genes explain under half, and the rest has no known cause. The V and J calls and clone size come from that table; D and trimming were worked out from the DNA. The sample yields a few hundred thousand clones; approximately 86% were counted once. The ten top clones hold 13% of the sample.

On this clone: The clone's antigen remains unknown. The sample holds no much larger clone one base away, and base qualities are not on file.

Points the paper makes about the study in general: Clinical and demographic metadata were provided uncurated, with the amount varying by source and participant.

One collaborating source in Seattle enrolled patients while the patients were actively infected and followed the patients over time throughout the course of disease. Whole blood was collected in K2EDTA tubes by collaborating institutions according to the institutions' own protocols. For TCRbeta analysis, collaborators shipped samples as frozen whole blood, isolated PBMCs, or DNA extracted from either of those sample types. Input material: peripheral blood. The sequence derives from a woman in her 70s with COVID-19, enrolled during active disease.

The nucleotide sequence reads as follows: TGTGCTAGTGGTTCAGGGGCGGCGGGAAACACCATATATTTT. It translates to CASGSGAAGNTIYF. The rearrangement joined TRBV12-5 to TRBJ1-3; the D gene is perhaps TRBD1, on 6 matching bases. Relative to germline, V is 4 bases shorter and J is 4 bases shorter, with 11 bases between their ends. Looking up the germline V gene yields CDR1 LGHNT and CDR2 FRNRAP. The cysteine opens and the phenylalanine closes a CDR3 of 14 amino acids. The kept DNA is CDR3 alone, 42 bases in frame from the first base. The CDR3, completed at both ends by the reference TRBV12-5 and TRBJ1-3 genes, gives the full variable domain DARVTQTPRHKVTEMGQEVTMRCQPILGHNTVFWYRQTMMQGLELLAYFRNRAPLDDSGMPKDRFSAEMPDATLATLKIQPSEPRDSAVYFCASGSGAAGNTIYFGEGSWLTVV.